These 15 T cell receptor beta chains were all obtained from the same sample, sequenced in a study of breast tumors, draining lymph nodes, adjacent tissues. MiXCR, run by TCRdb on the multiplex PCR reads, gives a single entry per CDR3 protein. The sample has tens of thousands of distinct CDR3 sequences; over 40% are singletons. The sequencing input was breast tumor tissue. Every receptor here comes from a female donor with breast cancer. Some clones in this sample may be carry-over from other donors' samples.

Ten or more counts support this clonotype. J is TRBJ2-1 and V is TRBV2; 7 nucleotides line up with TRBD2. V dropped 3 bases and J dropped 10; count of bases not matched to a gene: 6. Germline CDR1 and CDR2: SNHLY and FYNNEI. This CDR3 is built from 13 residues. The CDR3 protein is CASSEERGREQFF. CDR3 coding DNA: TGTGCCAGCAGTGAGGAGCGGGGCCGGGAGCAGTTCTTC.

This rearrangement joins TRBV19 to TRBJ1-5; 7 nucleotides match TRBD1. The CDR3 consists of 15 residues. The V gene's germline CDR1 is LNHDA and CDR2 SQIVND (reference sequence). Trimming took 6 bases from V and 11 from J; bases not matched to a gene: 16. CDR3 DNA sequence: TGTGCCAGTAGAACCCAGGGGGGGGACTGGGAGACCCAGCATTTT. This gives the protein CASRTQGGDWETQHF.

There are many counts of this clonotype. The CDR3 reads CASSLETGSTF. The CDR3 region has the DNA TGTGCCAGCAGTTTGGAGACAGGGAGCACCTTC. This rearrangement joins TRBV2 to TRBJ1-2; 7 nucleotides line up with TRBD1. Germline CDR1 and CDR2: SNHLY and FYNNEI. Germline trimming cut 5 bases from V and 13 bases from J; bases unmatched to any gene: 7. The CDR3 has 11 amino acids.

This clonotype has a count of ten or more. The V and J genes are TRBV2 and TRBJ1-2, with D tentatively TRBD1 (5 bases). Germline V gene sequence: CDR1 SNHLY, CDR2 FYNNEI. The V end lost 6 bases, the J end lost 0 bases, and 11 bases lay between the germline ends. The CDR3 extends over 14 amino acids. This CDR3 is CASRGDRANYGYTF. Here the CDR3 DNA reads TGTGCCAGCAGGGGGGACCGCGCTAACTATGGCTACACCTTC.

CDR3 sequence reads: CAISGTSGILSTQYF. As DNA, the CDR3 is TGTGCCATCAGTGGGACTAGCGGGATCCTTTCTACGCAGTATTTT. The genes are TRBV10-3 and TRBJ2-3; 12 bases fit TRBD2. CDR1 is ENHRY and CDR2 is SYGVKD in the germline V gene. The CDR3 spans 15 residues. V shed 4 bases and J 8 bases; nucleotides not matched to a gene: 7.

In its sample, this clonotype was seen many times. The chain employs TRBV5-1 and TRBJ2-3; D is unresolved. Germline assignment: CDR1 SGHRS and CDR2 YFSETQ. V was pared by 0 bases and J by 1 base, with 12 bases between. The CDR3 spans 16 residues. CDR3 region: CASSLAVGKGTDTQYF. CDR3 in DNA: TGCGCCAGCAGCTTGGCCGTGGGTAAGGGCACAGATACGCAGTATTTT.

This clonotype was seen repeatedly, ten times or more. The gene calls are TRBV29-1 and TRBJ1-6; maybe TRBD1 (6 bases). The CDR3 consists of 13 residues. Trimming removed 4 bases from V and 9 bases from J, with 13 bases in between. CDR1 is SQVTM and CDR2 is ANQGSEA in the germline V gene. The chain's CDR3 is CSVGQGMSSPLHF. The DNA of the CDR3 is TGCAGCGTTGGTCAGGGGATGAGTTCACCCCTCCACTTT.

The DNA for the CDR3 is TGTGCCAGCAGTACGAGTGATACGCAGTATTTT. It is translated as CASSTSDTQYF. V usage is TRBV6-2 or TRBV6-3 and J usage is TRBJ2-3; D not certain. From germline, CDR1 is MNHEY and CDR2 SVGEGT. The length of the CDR3 is 11 residues. Deletions cut 5 bases from V and 6 bases from J, with 6 bases between.

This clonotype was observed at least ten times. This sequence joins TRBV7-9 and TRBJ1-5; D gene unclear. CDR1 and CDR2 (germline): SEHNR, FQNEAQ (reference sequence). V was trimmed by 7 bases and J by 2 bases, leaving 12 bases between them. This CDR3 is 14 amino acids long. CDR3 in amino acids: CASTSGIGNQPQHF. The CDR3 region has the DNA TGTGCCAGCACCTCAGGCATAGGCAATCAGCCCCAGCATTTT.

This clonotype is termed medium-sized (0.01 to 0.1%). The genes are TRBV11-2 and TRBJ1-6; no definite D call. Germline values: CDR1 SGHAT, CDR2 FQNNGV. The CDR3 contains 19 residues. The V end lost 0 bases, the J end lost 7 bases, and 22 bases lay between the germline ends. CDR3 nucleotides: TGTGCCAGCAGCTTAGATCTCCAGGCCCGCCAGCCCCCCAATTCACCCCTCCACTTT. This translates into CASSLDLQARQPPNSPLHF.

The CDR3 DNA follows: TGCAGTGCTAGAGTGCTAGCGGGAGCACAACTGAAAGAGACCCAGTACTTC. Protein product: CSARVLAGAQLKETQYF. The chain has TRBV20-1 and TRBJ2-5; 10 nucleotides line up with TRBD2. CDR1 and CDR2 (germline): DFQATT, SNEGSKA (reference sequence). V shed 1 base and J 3 bases; nucleotides not matched to a gene: 11. CDR3 length: 17 residues.

DNA for the CDR3: TGTGCCATCAGCGGGACTAGTTTTCAAGAGACCCAGTACTTC. This sequence encodes CAISGTSFQETQYF. The rearrangement uses TRBV10-3 and TRBJ2-5; TRBD2 aligns across 8 bases. Losses at the gene ends were 6 bases for V and 2 bases for J; bases not matched to a gene: 5. The CDR3 extends over 14 amino acids. Germline V gene data show CDR1 as ENHRY and CDR2 as SYGVKD.

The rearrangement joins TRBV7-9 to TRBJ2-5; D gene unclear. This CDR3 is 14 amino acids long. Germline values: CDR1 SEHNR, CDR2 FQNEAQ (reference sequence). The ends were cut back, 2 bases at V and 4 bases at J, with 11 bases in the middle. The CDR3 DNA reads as TGTGCCAGCAGCTTAACAAACAAACTAGAGACCCAGTACTTC. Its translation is CASSLTNKLETQYF.

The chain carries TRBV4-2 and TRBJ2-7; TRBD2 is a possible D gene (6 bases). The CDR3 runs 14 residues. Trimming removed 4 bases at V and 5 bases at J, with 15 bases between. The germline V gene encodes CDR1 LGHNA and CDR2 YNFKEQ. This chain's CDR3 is CASSPTPSVHEQYF. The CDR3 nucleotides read TGTGCCAGCAGCCCCACCCCTAGCGTCCACGAGCAGTACTTC.

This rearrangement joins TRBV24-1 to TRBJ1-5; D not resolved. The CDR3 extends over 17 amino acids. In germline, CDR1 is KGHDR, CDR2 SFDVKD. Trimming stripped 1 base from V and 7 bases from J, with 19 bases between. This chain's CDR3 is CATSDFLAGGSEQPQHF. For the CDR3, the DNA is TGTGCCACCAGTGATTTTCTAGCGGGAGGCAGTGAGCAGCCCCAGCATTTT.